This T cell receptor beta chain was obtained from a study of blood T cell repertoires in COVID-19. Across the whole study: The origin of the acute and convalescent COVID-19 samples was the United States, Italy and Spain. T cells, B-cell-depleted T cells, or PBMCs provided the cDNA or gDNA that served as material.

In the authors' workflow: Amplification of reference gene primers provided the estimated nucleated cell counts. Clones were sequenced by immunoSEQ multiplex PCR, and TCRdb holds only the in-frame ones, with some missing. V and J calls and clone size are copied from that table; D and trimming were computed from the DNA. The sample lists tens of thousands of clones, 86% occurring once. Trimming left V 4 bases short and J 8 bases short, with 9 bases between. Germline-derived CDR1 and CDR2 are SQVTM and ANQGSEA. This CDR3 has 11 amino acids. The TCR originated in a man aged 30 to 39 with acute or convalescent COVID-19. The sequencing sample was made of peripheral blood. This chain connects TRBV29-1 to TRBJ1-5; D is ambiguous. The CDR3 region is CSVGVEEPQHF. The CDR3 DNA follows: TGCAGCGTTGGGGTCGAGGAGCCCCAGCATTTT.